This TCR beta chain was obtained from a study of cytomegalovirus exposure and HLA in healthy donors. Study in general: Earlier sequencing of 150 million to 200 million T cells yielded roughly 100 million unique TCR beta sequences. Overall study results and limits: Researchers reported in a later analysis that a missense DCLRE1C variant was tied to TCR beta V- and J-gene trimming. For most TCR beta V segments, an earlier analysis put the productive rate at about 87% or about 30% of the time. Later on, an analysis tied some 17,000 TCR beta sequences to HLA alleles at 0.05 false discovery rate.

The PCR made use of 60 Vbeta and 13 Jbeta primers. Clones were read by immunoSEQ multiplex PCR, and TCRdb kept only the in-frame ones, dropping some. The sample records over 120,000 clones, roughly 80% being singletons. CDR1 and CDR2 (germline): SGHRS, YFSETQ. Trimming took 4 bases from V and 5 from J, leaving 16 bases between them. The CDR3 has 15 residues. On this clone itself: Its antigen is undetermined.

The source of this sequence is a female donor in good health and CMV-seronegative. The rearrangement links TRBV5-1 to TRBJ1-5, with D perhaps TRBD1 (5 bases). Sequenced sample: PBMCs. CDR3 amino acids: CASSLDPGGDQPQHF. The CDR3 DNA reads TGCGCCAGCAGCCTAGACCCAGGAGGGGATCAGCCCCAGCATTTT.